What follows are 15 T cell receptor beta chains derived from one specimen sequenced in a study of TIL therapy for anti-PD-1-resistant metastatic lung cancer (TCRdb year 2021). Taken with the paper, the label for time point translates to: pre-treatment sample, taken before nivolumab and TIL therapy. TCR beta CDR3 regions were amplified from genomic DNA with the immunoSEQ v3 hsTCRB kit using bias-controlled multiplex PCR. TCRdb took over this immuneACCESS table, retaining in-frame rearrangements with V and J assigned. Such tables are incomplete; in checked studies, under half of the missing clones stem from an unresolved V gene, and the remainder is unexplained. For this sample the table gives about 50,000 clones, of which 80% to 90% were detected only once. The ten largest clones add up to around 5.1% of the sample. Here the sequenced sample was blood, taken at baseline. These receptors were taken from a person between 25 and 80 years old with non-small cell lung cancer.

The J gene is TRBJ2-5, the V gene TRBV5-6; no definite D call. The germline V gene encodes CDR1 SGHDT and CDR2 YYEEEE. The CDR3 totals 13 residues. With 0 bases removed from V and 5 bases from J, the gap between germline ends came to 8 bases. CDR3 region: CASSLEARETQYF. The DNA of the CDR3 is TGTGCCAGCAGCTTGGAGGCGAGGGAGACCCAGTACTTC. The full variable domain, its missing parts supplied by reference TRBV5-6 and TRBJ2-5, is DAGVTQSPTHLIKTRGQQVTLRCSPKSGHDTVSWYQQALGQGPQFIFQYYEEEERQRGNFPDRFSGHQFPNYSSELNVNALLLGDSALYLCASSLEARETQYFGPGTRLLVL.

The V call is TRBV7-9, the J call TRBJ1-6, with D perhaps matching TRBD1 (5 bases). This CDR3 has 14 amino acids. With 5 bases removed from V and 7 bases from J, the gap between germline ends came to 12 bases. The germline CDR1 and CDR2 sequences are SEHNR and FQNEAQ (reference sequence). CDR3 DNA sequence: TGTGCCAGCAGCCTCGACAGTTTGAATTCACCCCTCCACTTT. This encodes CASSLDSLNSPLHF.

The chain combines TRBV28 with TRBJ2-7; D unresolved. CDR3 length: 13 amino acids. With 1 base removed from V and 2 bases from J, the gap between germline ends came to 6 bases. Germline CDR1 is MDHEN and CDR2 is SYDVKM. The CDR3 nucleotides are TGTGCCAGCAGTTTATCTCAGACCTACGAGCAGTACTTC. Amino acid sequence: CASSLSQTYEQYF.

The CDR3 DNA is TGTGCCAGCAGCAACGGGGCAGACCAAGAGACCCAGTACTTC. Translating it yields CASSNGADQETQYF. This chain uses TRBV6-2 or TRBV6-3 with TRBJ2-5; D is perhaps TRBD1 or TRBD2 (5 bases each). The CDR3 sequence is 14 residues long. V lost 6 bases and J lost 0, with 11 bases in between. Germline CDR1 MNHEY, CDR2 SVGEGT.

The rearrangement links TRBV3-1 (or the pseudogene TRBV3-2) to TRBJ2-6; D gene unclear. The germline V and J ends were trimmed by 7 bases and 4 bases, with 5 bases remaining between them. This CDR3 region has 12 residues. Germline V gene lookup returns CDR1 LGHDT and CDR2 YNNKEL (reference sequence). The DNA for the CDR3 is TGTGCCAGCACGGCCGGGGCCAACGTCCTGACTTTC. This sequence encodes CASTAGANVLTF.

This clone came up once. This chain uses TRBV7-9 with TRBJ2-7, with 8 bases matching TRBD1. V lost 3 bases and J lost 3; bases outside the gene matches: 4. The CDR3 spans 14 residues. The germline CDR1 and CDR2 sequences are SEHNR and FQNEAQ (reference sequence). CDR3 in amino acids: CASSFTDRVYEQYF. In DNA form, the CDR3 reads TGTGCCAGCAGCTTTACGGACAGGGTCTACGAGCAGTACTTC.

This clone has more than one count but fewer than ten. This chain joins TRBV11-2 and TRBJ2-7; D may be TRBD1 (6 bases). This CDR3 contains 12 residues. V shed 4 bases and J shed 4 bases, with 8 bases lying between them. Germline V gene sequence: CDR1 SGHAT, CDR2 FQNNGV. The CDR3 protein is CASSWTVYEQYF. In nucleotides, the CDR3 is TGTGCCAGCAGCTGGACAGTTTACGAGCAGTACTTC. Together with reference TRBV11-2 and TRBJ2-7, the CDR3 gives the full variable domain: EAGVAQSPRYKIIEKRQSVAFWCNPISGHATLYWYQQILGQGPKLLIQFQNNGVVDDSQLPKDRFSAERLKGVDSTLKIQPAKLEDSAVYLCASSWTVYEQYFGPGTRLTVT.

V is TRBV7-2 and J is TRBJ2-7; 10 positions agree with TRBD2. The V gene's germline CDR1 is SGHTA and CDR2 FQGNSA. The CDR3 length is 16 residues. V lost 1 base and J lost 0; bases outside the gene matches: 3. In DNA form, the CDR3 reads TGTGCCAGCAGCTTAGGCCCTAGCGGGGGCTCCTACGAGCAGTACTTC. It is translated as CASSLGPSGGSYEQYF. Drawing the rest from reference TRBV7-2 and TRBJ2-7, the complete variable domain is GAGVSQSPSNKVTEKGKDVELRCDPISGHTALYWYRQSLGQGLEFLIYFQGNSAPDKSGLPSDRFSAERTGGSVSTLTIQRTQQEDSAVYLCASSLGPSGGSYEQYFGPGTRLTVT.

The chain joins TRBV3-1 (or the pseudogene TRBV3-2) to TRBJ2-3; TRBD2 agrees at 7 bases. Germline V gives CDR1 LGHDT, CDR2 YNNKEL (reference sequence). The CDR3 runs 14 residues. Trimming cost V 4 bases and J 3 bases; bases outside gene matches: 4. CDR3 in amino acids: CASSPGGGTDTQYF. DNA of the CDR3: TGTGCCAGCAGCCCTGGGGGGGGGACAGATACGCAGTATTTT.

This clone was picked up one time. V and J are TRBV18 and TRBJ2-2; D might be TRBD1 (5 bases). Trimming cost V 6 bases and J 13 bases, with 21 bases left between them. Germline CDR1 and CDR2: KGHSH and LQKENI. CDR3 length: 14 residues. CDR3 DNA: TGTGCCAGCTCCCTTACACGACAGACGAACTCGCTGTTTTTT. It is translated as CASSLTRQTNSLFF.

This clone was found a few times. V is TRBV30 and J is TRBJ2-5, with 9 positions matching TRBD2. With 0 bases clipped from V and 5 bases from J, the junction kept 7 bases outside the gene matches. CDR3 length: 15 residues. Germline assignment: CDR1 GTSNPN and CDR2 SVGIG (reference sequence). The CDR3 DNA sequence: TGTGCCTGGAGTGTAACTGCGGGGGGGCGGGAGACCCAGTACTTC. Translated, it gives CAWSVTAGGRETQYF.

The CDR3 sequence: CSAEAGRTYNEQFF. The CDR3 DNA follows: TGCAGCGCCGAGGCTGGCAGGACCTACAATGAGCAGTTCTTC. V and J are TRBV29-1 and TRBJ2-1; D is uncertain. Trimming removed 7 bases from V and 2 bases from J, with 15 bases in between. The germline V gene encodes CDR1 SQVTM and CDR2 ANQGSEA. The CDR3 spans 14 residues.

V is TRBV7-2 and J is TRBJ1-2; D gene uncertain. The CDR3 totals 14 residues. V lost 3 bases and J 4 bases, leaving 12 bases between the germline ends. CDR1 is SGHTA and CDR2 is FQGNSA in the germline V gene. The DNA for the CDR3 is TGTGCCAGCAGCTTCCCATCGGACGGCTATGGCTACACCTTC. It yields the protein CASSFPSDGYGYTF.

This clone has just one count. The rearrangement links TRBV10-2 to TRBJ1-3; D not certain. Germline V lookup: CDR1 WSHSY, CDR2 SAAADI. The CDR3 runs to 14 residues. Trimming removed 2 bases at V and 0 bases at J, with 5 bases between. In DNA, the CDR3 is TGCGCCAGCAGTGAGGGGTTCTCTGGAAACACCATATATTTT. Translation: CASSEGFSGNTIYF.

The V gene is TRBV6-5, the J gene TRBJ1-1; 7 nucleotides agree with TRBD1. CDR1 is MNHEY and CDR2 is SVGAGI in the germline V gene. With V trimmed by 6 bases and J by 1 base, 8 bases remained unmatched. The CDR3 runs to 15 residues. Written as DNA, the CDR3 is TGTGCCAGCAGCCGCGGGACAGAGAAGAACACTGAAGCTTTCTTT. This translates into CASSRGTEKNTEAFF.